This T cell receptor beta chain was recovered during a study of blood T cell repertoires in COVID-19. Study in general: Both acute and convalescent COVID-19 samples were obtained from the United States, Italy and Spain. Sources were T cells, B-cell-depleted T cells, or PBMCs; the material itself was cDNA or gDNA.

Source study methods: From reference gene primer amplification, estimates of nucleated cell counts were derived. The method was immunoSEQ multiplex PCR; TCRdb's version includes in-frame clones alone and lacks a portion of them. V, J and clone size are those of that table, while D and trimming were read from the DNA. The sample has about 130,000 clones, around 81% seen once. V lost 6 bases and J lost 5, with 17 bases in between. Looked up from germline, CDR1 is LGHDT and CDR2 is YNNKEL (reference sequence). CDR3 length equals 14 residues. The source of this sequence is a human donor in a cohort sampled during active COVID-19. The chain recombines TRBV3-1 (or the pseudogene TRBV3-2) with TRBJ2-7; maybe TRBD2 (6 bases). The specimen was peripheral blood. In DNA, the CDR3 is TGTGCCAGCAGGCCCTCCGGGACTCCAAACGAGCAGTACTTC. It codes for CASRPSGTPNEQYF.